Sequencing of this T cell receptor beta chain was carried out in a study of Graves' ophthalmopathy and Graves' hyperthyroidism. The study, taken as a whole, reports: Blood also carried most expanded thyroid clonotypes exceeding 0.001 frequency.

Each donor who had ophthalmopathy showed moderate-to-severe activity, a CAS of ≥3, a NOSPECS of ≥4, and a duration under 3 months. Lactation, pregnancy, uncontrolled infections and other autoimmune diseases were all grounds for excluding patients. A volume of 8 to 10 ml of fresh peripheral blood supplied the PBMCs. Comments on this clonotype: What it binds is unknown. The germline gene is not matched at one end of the junction; a read error may be the cause.

The TCR beta CDR3 regions underwent amplification from RNA transcripts. In the first round, RT-PCR was carried out with HTBI primers, and a multiplex PCR formed the second round. TCRdb fed the multiplex PCR reads into MiXCR, producing one record per CDR3 protein. The sample lists 600,000 to 950,000 distinct CDR3 sequences, 35% to 50% occurring once. The germline CDR1 and CDR2 sequences are KGHDR and SFDVKD. This CDR3 is built from 15 residues. Sequencing was carried out using peripheral blood. J is TRBJ1-5 and V is TRBV24-1; 8 bases align to TRBD1. This clonotype was sampled from an adult man with Graves' ophthalmopathy. The CDR3 spells CASSTWDRTNQPQHF. The CDR3 coding sequence is TGTGCCAGCAGTACGTGGGACAGGACCAATCAGCCCCAGCATTTT.